Below are 19 T cell receptor beta chains sequenced from a single sample in a study of blood T cell repertoires in COVID-19. Profiling relied on immunoSEQ multiplex PCR, and the TCRdb table lists in-frame clones only, not all of them. Here the sample spans 250,000 to 350,000 clones, about nine tenths being singletons. Sequencing used peripheral blood. The receptors shown here come from a man younger than 35 with active or convalescent COVID-19.

The rearrangement uses TRBV2 and TRBJ1-1, with TRBD1 identical over 9 bases. This CDR3 has 15 residues. Germline V gene data show CDR1 as SNHLY and CDR2 as FYNNEI. V lost 11 bases and J lost 0; bases outside the gene matches: 10. CDR3 bases: TGTGCCGGAGCGGGACAGGGCTCCATGAACACTGAAGCTTTCTTT. Its translation is CAGAGQGSMNTEAFF.

The V gene is TRBV11-3, the J gene TRBJ2-1, with 7 bases matching TRBD1. The CDR3 length is 14 residues. In germline, CDR1 is SGHNT, CDR2 YENEEA. Trimming removed 5 bases from V and 6 bases from J; junction bases left unmatched: 7. The CDR3 DNA sequence: TGTGCCAGCAGCCGACAGGGTTTCAGCAATGAGCAGTTCTTC. Translating it yields CASSRQGFSNEQFF. Full variable domain (remainder filled in from reference TRBV11-3 and TRBJ2-1): EAGVVQSPRYKIIEKKQPVAFWCNPISGHNTLYWYLQNLGQGPELLIRYENEEAVDDSQLPKDRFSAERLKGVDSTLKIQPAELGDSAVYLCASSRQGFSNEQFFGPGTRLTVL.

DNA of the CDR3: TGTGCCAGCAGCTTAGGGGGCTTTAGTCCCCTAAACAATGAGCAGTTCTTC. It translates to CASSLGGFSPLNNEQFF. This chain joins TRBV7-8 and TRBJ2-1; TRBD1 is a possible D gene (5 bases). Germline CDR1 reads SGHVS; CDR2 reads FQNEAQ. The V gene lost 1 base and the J gene lost 5 bases, with 18 bases spanning the gap. The CDR3 is 17 amino acids.

V is TRBV7-8 and J is TRBJ1-1; D not certain. Trimming took off 4 bases at V and 7 bases at J, with 10 bases between the two ends. The CDR3 extends over 12 amino acids. Germline CDR1 reads SGHVS; CDR2 reads FQNEAQ. CDR3 nucleotides: TGTGCCAGCAGCTCCCGGTTTTTTGAAGCTTTCTTT. The encoded protein is CASSSRFFEAFF. The full variable domain, in which reference TRBV7-8 and TRBJ1-1 provide the parts outside the CDR3, is GAGVSQSPRYKVAKRGQDVALRCDPISGHVSLFWYQQALGQGPEFLTYFQNEAQLDKSGLPSDRFFAERPEGSVSTLKIQRTQQEDSAVYLCASSSRFFEAFFGQGTRLTVV.

The chain joins TRBV5-1 to TRBJ2-1; 7 positions agree with TRBD2. This CDR3 is built from 15 residues. Germline V gives CDR1 SGHRS, CDR2 YFSETQ. V gave up 3 bases and J gave up 3 bases; unmatched junction bases: 6. The chain's CDR3 is CASSSPSGIYNEQFF. The CDR3 DNA reads TGCGCCAGCAGCTCACCTAGCGGAATCTACAATGAGCAGTTCTTC.

A word on this clone: At the DNA level, this CDR3 is encoded by other sequences in the same sample as well. The V call is TRBV27, the J call TRBJ2-3; 8 bases fit TRBD2. The germline CDR1 and CDR2 sequences are MNHEY and SMNVEV (reference sequence). V shed 5 bases, J shed 3 bases, and the junction held 4 bases outside the gene matches. The CDR3 sequence is 14 residues long. CDR3 loop: CASSLAGTTDTQYF. CDR3 DNA sequence: TGTGCCAGCAGTCTAGCGGGTACAACAGATACGCAGTATTTT.

This clone was detected once. The V gene is TRBV5-4, the J gene TRBJ2-7, with 9 bases lining up with TRBD2. The germline V gene encodes CDR1 SGHNT and CDR2 YYREEE (reference sequence). With 3 bases clipped from V and 5 bases from J, the junction kept 15 bases outside the gene matches. The CDR3 contains 17 residues. The CDR3 sequence is CASSSGPAAGGLNEQYF. In DNA, the CDR3 is TGTGCCAGCAGCTCCGGCCCGGCTGCGGGGGGGCTGAACGAGCAGTACTTC.

The chain couples TRBV7-2 to TRBJ1-5; tentatively, D is TRBD1 (5 bases). This CDR3 is built from 15 residues. Trimming removed 3 bases from V and 2 bases from J, with 11 bases in between. Germline V gene data show CDR1 as SGHTA and CDR2 as FQGNSA. CDR3 sequence (DNA): TGTGCCAGCAGCTTTTGGGGGGGTGGCAATCAGCCCCAGCATTTT. Translating it yields CASSFWGGGNQPQHF.

The rearrangement joins TRBV4-3 to TRBJ1-2; 7 positions match TRBD1. Germline V gene sequence: CDR1 LGHNA, CDR2 YSLEER. CDR3 length: 15 amino acids. V was clipped by 3 bases and J by 0 bases; unmatched bases: 4. CDR3 residues: CASSQGDSTNYGYTF. CDR3 nucleotides: TGCGCCAGCAGCCAGGGGGACAGCACTAACTATGGCTACACCTTC.

J is TRBJ2-1 and V is TRBV15; 9 positions match TRBD2. The V and J ends lost 0 bases and 8 bases, in that order; junction bases with no gene match: 5. CDR1 and CDR2 from the germline V gene are LNHNV and YYDKDF (reference sequence). The CDR3 consists of 15 residues. As DNA, the CDR3 is TGTGCCACCAGCAGAGATGCGGGAGGGCCCTATGAGCAGTTCTTC. Translated, it gives CATSRDAGGPYEQFF.

The chain uses TRBV4-1 and TRBJ1-4, with a weak D call TRBD1 (6 bases). Germline lookup yields CDR1 MGHRA and CDR2 YSYEKL. Trimming took 5 bases from V and 10 from J, leaving 14 bases between them. The CDR3 loop spans 13 amino acids. The CDR3 DNA reads TGCGCCAGCAGCGAAACAGGGTCGGGAAAACTGTTTTTT. Amino acids: CASSETGSGKLFF.

The chain employs TRBV6-2 or TRBV6-3 and TRBJ2-3; 11 positions match TRBD2. The trim removed 4 bases at V and 5 bases at J, leaving 5 bases unmatched. CDR1 is MNHEY and CDR2 is SVGEGT in the germline V gene. There are 15 residues in the CDR3. CDR3 coding DNA: TGTGCCAGCAGTTTGTTCGGACTAGCGGGAGATACGCAGTATTTT. It encodes CASSLFGLAGDTQYF.

The V gene is TRBV2, the J gene TRBJ2-1, with D perhaps matching TRBD1 (6 bases). V dropped 2 bases and J dropped 3 bases, with 14 bases sitting between them. This CDR3 contains 16 residues. CDR1 is SNHLY and CDR2 is FYNNEI in the germline V gene. CDR3 sequence: CASSEIEGVDYNEQFF. CDR3 coding DNA: TGTGCCAGCAGTGAAATCGAGGGGGTGGACTACAATGAGCAGTTCTTC.

The chain couples TRBV19 to TRBJ2-1; 11 nucleotides align to TRBD2. The CDR3 length is 15 residues. The V gene's germline CDR1 is LNHDA and CDR2 SQIVND (reference sequence). With 3 bases clipped from V and 8 bases from J, the junction kept 6 bases outside the gene matches. The CDR3 DNA follows: TGTGCCAGTAGTATGAGTAGCGGGGGGGCCGATGAGCAGTTCTTC. This sequence encodes CASSMSSGGADEQFF.

The CDR3 DNA follows: TGCGCCAGCAGCTTTACCGCAGGGGGCCCTGGAAACACCATATATTTT. Translation: CASSFTAGGPGNTIYF. The gene calls are TRBV4-3 and TRBJ1-3; 8 positions agree with TRBD1. The J segment lost 2 bases and the V segment lost 5 bases, leaving 8 bases of the junction unmatched. The germline V gene has CDR1 LGHNA and CDR2 YSLEER. This CDR3 has 16 residues.

The chain is built from TRBV10-3 and TRBJ1-1; D possibly corresponds to TRBD1 (5 bases). This CDR3 has 13 amino acids. V was pared by 6 bases and J by 4 bases, with 12 bases between. From germline, CDR1 is ENHRY and CDR2 SYGVKD. The CDR3 protein is CAIRVWGGTEAFF. The CDR3 DNA follows: TGTGCCATCAGGGTTTGGGGCGGCACTGAAGCTTTCTTT.

The rearrangement links TRBV11-2 to TRBJ2-7; 8 bases align to TRBD1. This CDR3 has 14 residues. Trimming took 1 base from V and 4 from J; bases not matched to a gene: 3. CDR1 and CDR2 from the germline V gene are SGHAT and FQNNGV. Written as DNA, the CDR3 is TGTGCCAGCAGCTTAGGGGGACAGGAGTACGAGCAGTACTTC. Translation gives CASSLGGQEYEQYF.

The sample holds a few counts of this clone. The chain has TRBV11-2 and TRBJ2-7; 8 bases agree with TRBD1. The trim removed 3 bases at V and 3 bases at J, leaving 1 base unmatched. CDR1 SGHAT and CDR2 FQNNGV come from the germline V gene. The CDR3 spans 13 residues. DNA of the CDR3: TGTGCCAGCAGCTTCGGGACAGGCTACGAGCAGTACTTC. Its translation: CASSFGTGYEQYF.

The chain carries TRBV7-2 and TRBJ2-7, with TRBD2 matching 8 bases. The CDR3 covers 13 residues. CDR1 is SGHTA, CDR2 FQGNSA, per germline. The V gene end was trimmed by 6 bases and the J gene end by 7 bases; junction bases not matched to a gene: 8. The CDR3 here is CASSFQPGGEQYF. The CDR3 DNA is TGTGCCAGCAGTTTCCAACCGGGAGGGGAGCAGTACTTC.